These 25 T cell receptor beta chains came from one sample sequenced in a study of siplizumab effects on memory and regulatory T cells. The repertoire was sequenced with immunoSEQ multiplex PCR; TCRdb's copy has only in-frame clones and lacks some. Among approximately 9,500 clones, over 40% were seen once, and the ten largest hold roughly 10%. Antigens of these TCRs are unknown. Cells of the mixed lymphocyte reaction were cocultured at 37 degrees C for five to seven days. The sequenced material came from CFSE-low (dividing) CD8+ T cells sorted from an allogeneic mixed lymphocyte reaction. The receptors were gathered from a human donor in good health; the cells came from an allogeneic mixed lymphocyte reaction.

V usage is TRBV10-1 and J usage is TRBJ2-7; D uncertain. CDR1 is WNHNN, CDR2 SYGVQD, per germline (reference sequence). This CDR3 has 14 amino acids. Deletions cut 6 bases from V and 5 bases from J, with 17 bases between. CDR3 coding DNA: TGCGCCAGCAGCGCTCCCGGAGACGAGGACGAGCAGTACTTC. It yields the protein CASSAPGDEDEQYF.

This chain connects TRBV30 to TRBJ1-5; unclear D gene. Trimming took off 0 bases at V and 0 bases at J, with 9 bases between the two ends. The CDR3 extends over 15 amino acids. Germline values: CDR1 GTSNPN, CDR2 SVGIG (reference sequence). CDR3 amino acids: CAWSVLLDSNQPQHF. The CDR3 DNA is TGTGCCTGGAGTGTACTCCTAGATAGCAATCAGCCCCAGCATTTT.

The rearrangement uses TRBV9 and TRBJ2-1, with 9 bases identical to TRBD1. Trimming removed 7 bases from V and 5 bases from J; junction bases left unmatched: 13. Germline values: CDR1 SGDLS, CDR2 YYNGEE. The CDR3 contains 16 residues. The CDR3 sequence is CASGSPRDRANNEQFF. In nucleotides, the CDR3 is TGTGCCAGCGGATCCCCCCGGGACAGGGCCAACAATGAGCAGTTCTTC.

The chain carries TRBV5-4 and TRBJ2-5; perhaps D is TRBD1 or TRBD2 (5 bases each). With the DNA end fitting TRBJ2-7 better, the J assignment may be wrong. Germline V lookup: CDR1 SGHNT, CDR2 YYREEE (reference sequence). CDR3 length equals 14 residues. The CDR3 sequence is CASSLAGTGTEQYF. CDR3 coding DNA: TGTGCCAGCAGCTTGGCCGGAACGGGGACCGAGCAGTACTTC.

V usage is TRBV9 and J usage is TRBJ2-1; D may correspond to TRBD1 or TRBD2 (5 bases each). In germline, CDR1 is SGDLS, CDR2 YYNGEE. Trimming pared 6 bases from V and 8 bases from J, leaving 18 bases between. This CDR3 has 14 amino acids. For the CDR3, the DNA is TGTGCCAGCACCGGGACCCCGGGTTTCGATGAGCAGTTCTTC. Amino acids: CASTGTPGFDEQFF.

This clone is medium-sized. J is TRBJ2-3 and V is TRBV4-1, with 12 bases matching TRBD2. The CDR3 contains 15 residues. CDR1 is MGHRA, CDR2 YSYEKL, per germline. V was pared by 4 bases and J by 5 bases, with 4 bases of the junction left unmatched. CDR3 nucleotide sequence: TGCGCCAGCAGCCCTAGCGGGGGGGCTGGAGATACGCAGTATTTT. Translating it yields CASSPSGGAGDTQYF.

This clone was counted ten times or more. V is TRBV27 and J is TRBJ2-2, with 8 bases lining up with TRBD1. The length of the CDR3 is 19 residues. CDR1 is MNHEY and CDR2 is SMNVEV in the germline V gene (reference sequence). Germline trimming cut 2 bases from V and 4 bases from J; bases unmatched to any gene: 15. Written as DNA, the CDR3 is TGTGCCAGCAGTTTACTAACCCCGATGGACAGGGATATCACCGGGGAGCTGTTTTTT. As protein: CASSLLTPMDRDITGELFF.

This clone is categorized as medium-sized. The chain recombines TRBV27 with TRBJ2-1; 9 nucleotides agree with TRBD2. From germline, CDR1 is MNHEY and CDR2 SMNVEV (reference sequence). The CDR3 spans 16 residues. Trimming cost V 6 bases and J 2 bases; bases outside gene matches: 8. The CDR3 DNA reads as TGTGCCAGCAGGCCGTTAGCGGGGGAAGCCTACAATGAGCAGTTCTTC. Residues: CASRPLAGEAYNEQFF.

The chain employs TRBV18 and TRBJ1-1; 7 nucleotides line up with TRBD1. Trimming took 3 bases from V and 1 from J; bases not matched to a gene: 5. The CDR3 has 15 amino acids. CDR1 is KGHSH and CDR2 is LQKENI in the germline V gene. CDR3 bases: TGTGCCAGCTCACCCCTACAGGGGCAGAACACTGAAGCTTTCTTT. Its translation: CASSPLQGQNTEAFF.

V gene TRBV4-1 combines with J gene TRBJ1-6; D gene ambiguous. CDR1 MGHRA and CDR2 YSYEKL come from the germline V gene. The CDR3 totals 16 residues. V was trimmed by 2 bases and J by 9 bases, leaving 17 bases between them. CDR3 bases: TGCGCCAGCAGCCAAATGGGCGATGCGGCGCGTTCACCCCTCCACTTT. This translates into CASSQMGDAARSPLHF.

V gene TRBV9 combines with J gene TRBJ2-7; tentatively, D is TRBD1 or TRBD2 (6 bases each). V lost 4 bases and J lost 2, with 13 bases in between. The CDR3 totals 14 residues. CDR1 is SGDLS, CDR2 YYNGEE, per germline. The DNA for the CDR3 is TGTGCCAGCAGCCAAGGGGGGAACCCCTACGAGCAGTACTTC. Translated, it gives CASSQGGNPYEQYF.

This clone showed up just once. The CDR3 protein is CASSLVGTGSGYTF. As DNA, the CDR3 is TGTGCCAGCAGCTTAGTGGGGACAGGGAGTGGCTACACCTTC. V usage is TRBV7-1 and J usage is TRBJ1-2; 9 bases match TRBD1. TRBV7-1 carries the ORF label, with uncertain function. V was pared by 4 bases and J by 7 bases, with 7 bases of the junction left unmatched. The CDR3 is 14 residues long.

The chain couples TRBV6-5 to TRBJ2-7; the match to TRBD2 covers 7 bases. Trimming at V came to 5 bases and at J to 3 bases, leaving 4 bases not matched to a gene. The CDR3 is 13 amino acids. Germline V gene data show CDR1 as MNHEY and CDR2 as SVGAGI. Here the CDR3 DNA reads TGTGCCAGCAGTGGGACTAACCTCTACGAGCAGTACTTC. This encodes CASSGTNLYEQYF.

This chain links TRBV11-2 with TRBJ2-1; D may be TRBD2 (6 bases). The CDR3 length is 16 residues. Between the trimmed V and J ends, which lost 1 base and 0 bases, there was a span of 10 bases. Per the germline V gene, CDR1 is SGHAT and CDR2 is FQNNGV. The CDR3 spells CASSLGVGGSYNEQFF. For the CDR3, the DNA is TGTGCCAGCAGCTTAGGCGTGGGGGGCTCCTACAATGAGCAGTTCTTC.

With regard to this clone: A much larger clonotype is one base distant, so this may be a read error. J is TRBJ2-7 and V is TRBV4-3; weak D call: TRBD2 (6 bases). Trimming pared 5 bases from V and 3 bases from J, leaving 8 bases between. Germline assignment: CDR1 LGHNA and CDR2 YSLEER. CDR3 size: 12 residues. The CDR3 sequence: CASSLEGYEQYF. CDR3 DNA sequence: TGCGCCAGCAGCTTGGAGGGCTACGAGCAGTACTTC.

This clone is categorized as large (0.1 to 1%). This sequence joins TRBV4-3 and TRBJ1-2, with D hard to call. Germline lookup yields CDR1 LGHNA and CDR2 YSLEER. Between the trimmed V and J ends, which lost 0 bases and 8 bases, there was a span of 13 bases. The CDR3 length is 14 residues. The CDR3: CASSQDPGSFGYTF. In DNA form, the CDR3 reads TGCGCCAGCAGCCAAGATCCGGGGTCGTTCGGCTACACCTTC.

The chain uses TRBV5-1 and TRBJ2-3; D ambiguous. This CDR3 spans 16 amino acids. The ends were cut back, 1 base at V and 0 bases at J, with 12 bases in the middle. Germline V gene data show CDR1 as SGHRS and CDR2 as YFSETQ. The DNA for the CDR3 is TGCGCCAGCAGCTTGAGGGTCGGCGCTAGCACAGATACGCAGTATTTT. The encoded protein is CASSLRVGASTDTQYF.

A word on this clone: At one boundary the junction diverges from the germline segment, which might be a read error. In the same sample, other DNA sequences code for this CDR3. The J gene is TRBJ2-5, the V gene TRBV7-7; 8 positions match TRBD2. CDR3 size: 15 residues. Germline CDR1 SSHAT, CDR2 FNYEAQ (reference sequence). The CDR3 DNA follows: TGTGCCAGCAGCTTAAGCCTAGCGGGTAAAGAGACTCAGTACTTC. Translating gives CASSLSLAGKETQYF.

In DNA form, the CDR3 reads TGTGCCAGCAGTGAGGCCGGCAGAACCGGGGAGCTGTTTTTT. It encodes CASSEAGRTGELFF. The genes are TRBV27 and TRBJ2-2; D not resolved. There are 14 residues in the CDR3. Germline CDR1 reads MNHEY; CDR2 reads SMNVEV (reference sequence). V lost 5 bases and J 5 bases, leaving 12 bases between the germline ends.

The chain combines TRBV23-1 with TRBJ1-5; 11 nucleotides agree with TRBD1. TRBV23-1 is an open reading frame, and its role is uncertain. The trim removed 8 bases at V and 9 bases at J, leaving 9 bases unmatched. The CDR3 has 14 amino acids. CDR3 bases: TGCGCCAGCTGCCGGGACAGGGGGATAGGGCCCCAGCATTTT. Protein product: CASCRDRGIGPQHF.

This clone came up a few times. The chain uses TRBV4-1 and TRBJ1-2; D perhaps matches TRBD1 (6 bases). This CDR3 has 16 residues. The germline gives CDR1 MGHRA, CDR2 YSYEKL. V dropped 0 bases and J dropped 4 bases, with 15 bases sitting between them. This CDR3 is CASSQESQGNPYGYTF. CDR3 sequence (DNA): TGCGCCAGCAGCCAAGAGTCGCAGGGGAATCCCTATGGCTACACCTTC.

The CDR3 loop reads CSVETSAYNEQFF. The CDR3 DNA reads TGCAGCGTTGAGACTAGCGCCTACAATGAGCAGTTCTTC. The gene calls are TRBV29-1 and TRBJ2-1; TRBD2 matches 8 bases. There are 13 residues in the CDR3. Unmatched junction bases numbered 0, after V lost 3 bases and J lost 2 bases. CDR1 and CDR2 from the germline V gene are SQVTM and ANQGSEA.

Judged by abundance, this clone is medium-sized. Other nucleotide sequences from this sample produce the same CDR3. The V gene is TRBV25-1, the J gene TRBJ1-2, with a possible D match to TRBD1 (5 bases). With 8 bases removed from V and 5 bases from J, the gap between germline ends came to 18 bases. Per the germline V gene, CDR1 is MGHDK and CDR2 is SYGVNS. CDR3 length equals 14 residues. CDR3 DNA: TGTGCCAGCCTTCCGAGCGACAGTTATTATGGCTACACCTTC. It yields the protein CASLPSDSYYGYTF.

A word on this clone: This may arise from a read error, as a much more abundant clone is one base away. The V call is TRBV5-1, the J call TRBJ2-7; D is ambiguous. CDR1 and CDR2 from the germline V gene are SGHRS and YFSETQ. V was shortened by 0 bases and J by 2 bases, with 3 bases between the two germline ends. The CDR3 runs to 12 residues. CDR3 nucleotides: TGCGCCAGCAGCTTGGCCACCTACGAGCAGTACTTC. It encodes CASSLATYEQYF.

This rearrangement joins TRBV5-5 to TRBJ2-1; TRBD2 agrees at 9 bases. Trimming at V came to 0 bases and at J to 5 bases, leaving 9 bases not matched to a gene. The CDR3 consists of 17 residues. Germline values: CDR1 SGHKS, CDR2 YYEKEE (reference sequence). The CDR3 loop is CASSLAMLAGRDNEQFF. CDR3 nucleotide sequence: TGTGCCAGCAGCTTGGCCATGCTAGCGGGGCGGGACAATGAGCAGTTCTTC.